A selection of T cell receptor beta chains follows, all from one sample in a study of shared clonotypes between healthy human individuals. Measured with immunoSEQ multiplex PCR; TCRdb has only the in-frame clones, and not every one. The top ten hold 0.1% to 0.15% of the sample, which has millions of clones, 85% to 95% seen once. Material for sequencing was naive CD4+ T cells sorted from blood. The receptors were gathered from a man between 18 and 35 years old in good health. The CDR3 runs from the conserved cysteine through the conserved F or W. A D gene is named only where the DNA matches it firmly. A clone size is listed for some rows: how often the clone was seen (once, few, many), or a class if it is expanded.

clone_size j_call v_call d_call cdr3_nt cdr3_aa
. TRBJ1-1 TRBV10-3 . TGTGCCATCAGTGCACTACAGGGGAACACTGAAGCTTTCTTT CAISALQGNTEAFF
. TRBJ2-3 TRBV9 TRBD2 TGTGCCAGCAGCTCGGCCGGGACTAGCGGTCATACGCAGTATTTT CASSSAGTSGHTQYF
. TRBJ1-2 TRBV7-9 TRBD1 TGTGCCAGCAGCTGGAGGGCAGGGGGCGAGTCTGGCTACACCTTC CASSWRAGGESGYTF
once TRBJ1-1 TRBV9 . TGTGCCAGCAGCGTAAGGACAGACCCCGGTTTAGTGAACACTGAAGCTTTCTTT CASSVRTDPGLVNTEAFF
. TRBJ1-1 TRBV23-1 TRBD1 TGCGCCAGCAGTCGAGACAGGGGCAACACTGAAGCTTTCTTT CASSRDRGNTEAFF
. TRBJ2-6 TRBV7-2 . TGTGCCAGCAGCTCCTTGGTTCCCTCTGGGGCCAACGTCCTGACTTTC CASSSLVPSGANVLTF
. TRBJ1-2 TRBV30 . TGTGCCTGGAGTGTCACACGAAGCTATGGCTACACCTTC CAWSVTRSYGYTF
. TRBJ2-1 TRBV4-1 TRBD1 TGCGCCAGCAGCCCCCTCCCCGGGACAGGGGGCTTCGGGCAGTTCTTC CASSPLPGTGGFGQFF
. TRBJ2-5 TRBV2 TRBD2 TGTGCCAGCAGTGGAACCCCGAGACTAGCGGGCGCAGAGACCCAGTACTTC CASSGTPRLAGAETQYF
. TRBJ1-3 TRBV11-2 . TGCGCCAGCAGCCAAGAAGCGAGTTTCTCTGGAAACACCATATATTTT CASSQEASFSGNTIYF
. TRBJ2-7 TRBV20-1 TRBD1 TGCAGTGCTAAAAGCGACCCGGGACAGACGTTC CSAKSDPGQTF
. TRBJ1-5 TRBV19 TRBD1 TGTGCCAGTAGTAGGCCGGGACAGGGTCCCAATCAGCCCCAGCATTTT CASSRPGQGPNQPQHF
once TRBJ1-5 TRBV7-2 . TGTGCCAGCAGCTTAGGATTGGGGGGGAATCAGCCCCAGCATTTT CASSLGLGGNQPQHF
. TRBJ2-7 TRBV5-1 . TGCGCCAGCGTCCCCCCCAGGGAACTTCACGAGCAGTACTTC CASVPPRELHEQYF
. TRBJ1-1 TRBV10-1 . TGCGCCAGCAGGGATACTGGGGGGGTGGGAACTGAAGCTTTCTTT CASRDTGGVGTEAFF
. TRBJ2-7 TRBV5-1 TRBD2 TGCGCCAGCAGCTTGGAGGGACTAGCGGGCGAGCAGTACTTC CASSLEGLAGEQYF